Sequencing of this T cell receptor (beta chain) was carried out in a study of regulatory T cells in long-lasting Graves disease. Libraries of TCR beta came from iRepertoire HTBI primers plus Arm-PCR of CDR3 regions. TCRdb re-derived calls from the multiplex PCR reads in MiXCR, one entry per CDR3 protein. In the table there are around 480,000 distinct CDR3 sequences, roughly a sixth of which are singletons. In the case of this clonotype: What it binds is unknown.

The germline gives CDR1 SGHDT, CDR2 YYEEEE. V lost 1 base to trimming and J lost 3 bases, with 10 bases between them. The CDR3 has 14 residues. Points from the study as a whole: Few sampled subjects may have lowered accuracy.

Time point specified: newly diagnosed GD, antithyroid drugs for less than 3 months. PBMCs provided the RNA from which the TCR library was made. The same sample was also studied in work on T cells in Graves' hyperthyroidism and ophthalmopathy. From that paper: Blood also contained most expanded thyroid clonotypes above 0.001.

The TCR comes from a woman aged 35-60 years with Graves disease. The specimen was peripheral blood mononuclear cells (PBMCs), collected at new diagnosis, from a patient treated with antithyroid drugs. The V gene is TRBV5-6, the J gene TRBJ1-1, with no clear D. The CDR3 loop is CASSLKGWDTEAFF. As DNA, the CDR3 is TGTGCCAGCAGCTTGAAGGGCTGGGACACTGAAGCTTTCTTT. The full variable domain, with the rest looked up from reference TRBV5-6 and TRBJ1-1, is DAGVTQSPTHLIKTRGQQVTLRCSPKSGHDTVSWYQQALGQGPQFIFQYYEEEERQRGNFPDRFSGHQFPNYSSELNVNALLLGDSALYLCASSLKGWDTEAFFGQGTRLTVV.